This TCR beta chain appears in the sequencing data of a study of vaccination and CD4 T cells after COVID-19. Study as a whole: Two of the convalescents were Hispanic, and the group consisted of six males and four females. Two doses of either BNT162b2 or mRNA-1273 vaccine were given to participants. Some control cultures received a CEFX pool, which served as the positive control. Others received an HIV-1 Nef pool or no peptide.

Remarks on this clonotype: Its antigen is still unknown.

Per germline, CDR1 SNHLY and CDR2 FYNNEI. The CDR3 runs to 14 residues. Trimming removed 7 bases at V and 1 base at J, with 13 bases between. Study results and caveats: Nearly all convalescent vaccine-specific clones, 304 of 307, recognized only SARS-CoV-2 spike.

Cultured CD4+ T-cell DNA underwent Oncomine TCR Beta short-read sequencing. TCRdb re-derived calls from the PCR reads in MiXCR, one entry per CDR3 protein. The sample has approximately 21,000 distinct CDR3 sequences, 60% seen once. Treatment here: roughly 10-day PBMC culture with coronavirus spike peptide pools or control peptides (ViraFEST assay). The clonotype originates from a human donor who had recovered from COVID-19. The source material was CD4+ T cells from blood, cultured in vitro, sampled after SARS-CoV-2 vaccination. The chain uses TRBV2 and TRBJ1-1; tentative D call: TRBD1 (5 bases). DNA of the CDR3: TGTGCCAGCACCGACCGGGGGTGGAACACTGAAGCTTTCTTT. Protein product: CASTDRGWNTEAFF.